This T cell receptor (beta chain) was documented in a study of CD8+ T cells in alopecia areata (dated by TCRdb to the late 2010s). For the study in its entirety: Treated patients were enrolled in an open-label pilot trial of oral tofacitinib at 5 to 10 mg twice daily for moderate-to-severe alopecia areata. High-throughput TCRbeta sequencing was used to examine T cell clonal expansion in alopecia areata in both the C3H/HeJ mouse model and human patients. Scalp clonality was compared among normal scalp (n=4), patchy alopecia areata scalp (n=8), and alopecia totalis/universalis scalp (n=8). Tofacitinib-treated patients had biopsies at baseline and at 4 and 24 weeks of treatment, with a later scalp biopsy in several patients. TCRbeta CDR3 regions were amplified by immunoSEQ multiplex PCR with 35 Vbeta forward and 13 Jbeta reverse primers. In treated patients, disease severity was measured using the SALT score, which gives the percentage of scalp surface area affected. Human TCRbeta sequencing covered scalp tissue and sorted CD4+ and CD8+ peripheral blood T cells from patchy and totalis/universalis alopecia areata patients and healthy controls. Tofacitinib was given for 6 to 18 months, followed by 6 months of follow-up off drug to assess delayed response and recurrence. RNA came from the PAXgene miRNA kit for fixed scalp, the miRNeasy kit for PBMCs, and the RNeasy kit for mouse skin.

Study-wide findings and limitations: The treated cohort was small, with a single nonresponder, so links between baseline CD8+ expansion and response need larger studies. Compared with normal scalp, lesional scalp, particularly in alopecia totalis/universalis, had higher clonality and more expanded CD8+ clones, which suggests antigenic drive. Tofacitinib significantly decreased scalp clonality and the number of expanded CD8+ clones among the top 100 scalp clones. Unlike mouse skin, where gammadelta T cells dominate, normal human skin contains resident alphabeta T cells that get sequenced too, which complicates analysis of the scalp TCR repertoire. During tofacitinib treatment, many expanded lesional clones stuck around in both scalp and blood, and this persistence may partly explain why relapse happens after treatment is stopped. Compared with mice, TCR sequences shared between patients were less clear, possibly partly because of HLA diversity across the patient population.

The treatment or condition label corresponds to: oral pan-JAK inhibitor, 5-10 mg twice daily. Lesional scalp punch biopsies and peripheral blood were collected from alopecia areata patients. PBMCs were isolated by density centrifugation and stained for CD3, CD4 and CD8, after which CD4+ and CD8+ T cells were sorted on a FACSAria. The library came from the immunoSEQ multiplex PCR assay. RNA was extracted from all samples and reverse transcribed into cDNA, which served as template for TCR sequencing. SuperScript III was used to make first-strand cDNA, primed with a 2:1 mix of oligo-dT and random hexamers. A synthetic immune receptor repertoire was used to gauge amplification bias, and whatever bias remained was removed computationally. The study's own analysis went as follows. After raw reads were preprocessed to remove errors, the CDR3 was defined following IMGT conventions as running from the conserved cysteine to phenylalanine. Clonality was computed by normalizing Shannon entropy by log2 of the number of productive unique TCRs and subtracting the result from 1. CD4 or CD8 identity of scalp clones was inferred by cross-referencing scalp TCRbeta sequences with sorted blood CD4 and CD8 repertoires. As stored in TCRdb, this immuneACCESS dataset retains in-frame rearrangements with V and J assigned. A fraction of the clones does not appear; measured against another copy, unresolved V genes explain less than half of the discrepancy, and the remainder lacks a known reason. From that table come the V and J calls and clone size; the DNA was used to work out D and trimming. The sample records 200,000 or so clones, more than 30% of which are singletons. Together, the top ten hold 0.45% to 0.55% of the sample.

Based on the germline V gene, the CDR1 and CDR2 sequences are SQVTM and ANQGSEA. Its CDR3 holds 10 amino acids, cysteine through phenylalanine. Only the CDR3 part of the read is kept: 30 bases, read in frame from the first base. A distance of 6 bases separates the germline ends of V and J, which lose 7 bases and 5 bases respectively. This clone showed up just a few times. Its antigen specificity is not known. Per-base qualities were not stored, and no clone one base away is much larger. The material was CD4+ T cells sorted from blood, obtained between weeks 30 and 35, from a patient treated with tofacitinib. The chain was built from TRBV29-1 and TRBJ2-1, with a weak D call of TRBD2 (5 bases match). The receptor was isolated from a human donor with alopecia areata. The DNA is as follows: TGCAGCGGGACTGACAATGAGCAGTTCTTC. The resulting protein is CSGTDNEQFF.